These 13 T cell receptor beta chains came from one sample sequenced in a study of blood T cell repertoires in COVID-19. Using immunoSEQ multiplex PCR, the repertoire was profiled, and TCRdb retains in-frame clones only, with some absent. The table shows a few hundred thousand clones, with 80% to 90% occurring only once. Sequenced sample: peripheral blood. These receptors were collected from a woman between 65 and 79 years old with COVID-19, enrolled during active disease.

On this clone: Other nucleotide sequences from this sample produce the same CDR3. The genes are TRBV28 and TRBJ1-2; TRBD1 agrees at 7 bases. Germline CDR1 reads MDHEN; CDR2 reads SYDVKM. The CDR3 spans 15 residues. After removal of 6 bases from V and 2 bases from J, the junction contained 9 bases not matched to a gene. CDR3 nucleotides: TGTGCCAGCAGCCCGGGGACAGCAAACAACTATGGCTACACCTTC. Encoded protein: CASSPGTANNYGYTF.

This chain joins TRBV6-5 and TRBJ2-5, with TRBD2 matching 10 bases. The CDR3 covers 13 residues. The V segment lost 4 bases and the J segment 10 bases; nucleotides outside the gene matches: 6. Per germline, CDR1 MNHEY and CDR2 SVGAGI. The CDR3 nucleotides read TGTGCCAGCAGTTTTACTAGCGGGGATTACCAGTACTTC. Translating gives CASSFTSGDYQYF.

The rearrangement links TRBV5-1 to TRBJ2-1; the D gene is possibly TRBD2 (6 bases). V lost 5 bases, J lost 0 bases, and 15 bases lay in between. This CDR3 region has 16 residues. The germline V gene has CDR1 SGHRS and CDR2 YFSETQ. The CDR3 region has the DNA TGCGCCAGCAGTTTGACTAGTAGGAGCTCCTACAATGAGCAGTTCTTC. Translating it yields CASSLTSRSSYNEQFF.

The chain has TRBV3-1 (or the pseudogene TRBV3-2) and TRBJ1-3; D is unresolved. The germline gives CDR1 LGHDT, CDR2 YNNKEL (reference sequence). V was pared by 2 bases and J by 4 bases, with 6 bases between. This CDR3 spans 13 amino acids. The DNA for the CDR3 is TGTGCCAGCAGCCAAACGAGGGGAAACACCATATATTTT. This codes for CASSQTRGNTIYF.

In its sample, this clone was seen once. The rearrangement joins TRBV3-1 (or the pseudogene TRBV3-2) to TRBJ2-7, with 8 bases identical to TRBD2. V shed 0 bases and J 10 bases; nucleotides not matched to a gene: 8. The germline CDR1 and CDR2 sequences are LGHDT and YNNKEL (reference sequence). CDR3 length equals 14 residues. As DNA, the CDR3 is TGTGCCAGCAGCCAAGACCTAGCGGGCCGCTTTCAGTACTTC. Amino acids: CASSQDLAGRFQYF.

This clone has only a few counts. This CDR3 reads CASSQPGISDEQYF. CDR3 sequence (DNA): TGTGCCAGCAGCCAGCCAGGGATCTCAGACGAGCAGTACTTC. The chain carries TRBV27 and TRBJ2-7; TRBD1 is a possible D gene (5 bases). Germline CDR1 reads MNHEY; CDR2 reads SMNVEV (reference sequence). The V and J ends lost 6 bases and 5 bases respectively, with 17 bases between them. This CDR3 is 14 amino acids long.

This clone was picked up a small number of times. The chain joins TRBV7-8 to TRBJ2-2, with D possibly TRBD1 on 5 matching bases. Trimming took 1 base from V and 5 from J, leaving 5 bases between them. CDR3 size: 13 residues. The germline CDR1 and CDR2 sequences are SGHVS and FQNEAQ. The CDR3: CASSLDRTGELFF. CDR3 sequence (DNA): TGTGCCAGCAGCTTAGACAGGACCGGGGAGCTGTTTTTT.

This chain joins TRBV18 and TRBJ1-1; 8 bases are shared with TRBD1. Trimming took 5 bases from V and 5 from J; bases not matched to a gene: 7. Germline CDR1 reads KGHSH; CDR2 reads LQKENI. The CDR3 length is 14 residues. CDR3 bases: TGTGCCAGCTCAACAGGACAGGGTGATACTGAAGCTTTCTTT. It yields the protein CASSTGQGDTEAFF.

J is TRBJ2-1 and V is TRBV5-1, with a tentative D call TRBD1 (7 bases). Germline CDR1 and CDR2: SGHRS and YFSETQ. This CDR3 is 15 amino acids long. Trimming removed 4 bases at V and 2 bases at J, with 13 bases between. DNA of the CDR3: TGCGCCAGCAGCACGGACAGGACTACCTACAATGAGCAGTTCTTC. This sequence encodes CASSTDRTTYNEQFF.

The chain carries TRBV7-9 and TRBJ2-2, with TRBD1 matching over 7 bases. The CDR3 is 15 amino acids. The V gene end was trimmed by 3 bases and the J gene end by 4 bases; junction bases not matched to a gene: 5. Germline assignment: CDR1 SEHNR and CDR2 FQNEAQ (reference sequence). DNA of the CDR3: TGTGCCAGCAGCTTCCTCAGGGGGAGCACCGGGGAGCTGTTTTTT. It codes for CASSFLRGSTGELFF.

This chain joins TRBV2 and TRBJ2-7; D call uncertain. Per germline, CDR1 SNHLY and CDR2 FYNNEI. Trimming took 2 bases from V and 0 from J, leaving 8 bases between them. The CDR3 runs to 14 residues. The DNA of the CDR3 is TGTGCCAGCAGTGAACGTCGCAGCTCCTACGAGCAGTACTTC. As protein: CASSERRSSYEQYF.

V is TRBV11-3 and J is TRBJ1-4; the D gene is possibly TRBD1 (5 bases). This CDR3 has 17 residues. The germline V and J ends were trimmed by 1 base and 0 bases, with 12 bases remaining between them. In germline, CDR1 is SGHNT, CDR2 YENEEA. The CDR3, as DNA: TGTGCCAGCAGCTTAGGCCGGAGGGACTCAACTAATGAAAAACTGTTTTTT. Translated: CASSLGRRDSTNEKLFF.

This clone came up once. The chain uses TRBV4-1 and TRBJ1-2, with D possibly being TRBD1 (5 bases). There are 14 residues in the CDR3. Trimming stripped 2 bases from V and 4 bases from J, with 11 bases between. Germline V gives CDR1 MGHRA, CDR2 YSYEKL. CDR3 sequence: CASSQTTDFYGYTF. CDR3 sequence (DNA): TGCGCCAGCAGCCAAACGACAGATTTCTATGGCTACACCTTC.